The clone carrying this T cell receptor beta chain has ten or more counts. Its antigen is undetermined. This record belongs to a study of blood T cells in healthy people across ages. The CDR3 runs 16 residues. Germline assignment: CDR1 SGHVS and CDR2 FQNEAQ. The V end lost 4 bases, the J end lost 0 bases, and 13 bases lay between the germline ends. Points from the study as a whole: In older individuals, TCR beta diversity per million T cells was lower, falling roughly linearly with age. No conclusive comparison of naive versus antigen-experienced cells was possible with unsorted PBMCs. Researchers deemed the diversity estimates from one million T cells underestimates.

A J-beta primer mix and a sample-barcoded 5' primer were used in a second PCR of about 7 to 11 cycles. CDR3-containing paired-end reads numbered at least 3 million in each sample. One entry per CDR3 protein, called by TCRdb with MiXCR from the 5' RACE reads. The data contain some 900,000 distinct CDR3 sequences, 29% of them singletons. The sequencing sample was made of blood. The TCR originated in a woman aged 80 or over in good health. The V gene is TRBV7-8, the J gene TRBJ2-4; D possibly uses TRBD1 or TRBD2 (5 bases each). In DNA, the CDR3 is TGTGCCAGCAGCTCGGGACCTGAGATAGCCAAAAACATTCAGTACTTC. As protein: CASSSGPEIAKNIQYF.